The T cell receptor (beta chain) described here comes from a study of blood T cell repertoires in COVID-19. The wider study: Whether acute or convalescent, the COVID-19 samples came from the United States, Italy and Spain. Sources were T cells, B-cell-depleted T cells, or PBMCs; the material itself was cDNA or gDNA.

Authors' analysis steps: Using reference gene primer amplification, nucleated cell counts were estimated. The repertoire was sequenced with immunoSEQ multiplex PCR; TCRdb's copy has only in-frame clones and lacks some. V and J calls and clone size come straight from that table; D and trimming were deduced from the DNA. Of 95,000 to 100,000 clones in the sample, about 90% were seen once. The CDR3 is made up of 15 amino acids. Germline loops: CDR1 SGHNT, CDR2 YYREEE (reference sequence). With 2 bases clipped from V and 8 bases from J, the junction kept 10 bases outside the gene matches. The gene calls are TRBV5-4 and TRBJ2-3; 8 bases match TRBD2. This sequence originates from a man in his fifties or sixties with acute or convalescent COVID-19. The sample comprised peripheral blood. CDR3 sequence reads: CASSLTRDAGGTQYF. The CDR3 DNA is TGTGCCAGCAGCTTAACCCGGGACGCGGGGGGTACGCAGTATTTT.